This T cell receptor (beta chain) was profiled in a study of regulatory T cells in long-lasting Graves disease. General study points: Persistent patients had a count of shared public clonotypes (about 2,700) that exceeded that of new patients (around 960).

The time point was: persistent/refractory GD, antithyroid drugs over 5 years with positive TRAb. Scientists built the TCR library using RNA that was extracted from PBMCs. HTBI primers from iRepertoire and Arm-PCR of CDR3 regions yielded the TCR beta libraries. From the multiplex PCR reads, TCRdb called clonotypes with MiXCR, one entry per CDR3 protein. The data contain around 460,000 distinct CDR3 sequences, roughly 21% of them singletons. Comments on this clonotype: The target antigen is unknown.

This sequence originates from a female donor with Graves disease. The source was peripheral blood mononuclear cells (PBMCs), collected when the disease was refractory, from a patient treated with antithyroid drugs.

Here the CDR3 DNA reads TGTGCCAGCAGCCAGGGGAGTGTTCGCTCCTACGAGCAGTACTTC. Its translation is CASSQGSVRSYEQYF. The rearrangement links TRBV14 to TRBJ2-7, with a tentative D call TRBD2 (5 bases). Germline V gives CDR1 SGHDN, CDR2 FVKESK. The CDR3 extends over 15 amino acids. Deletions cut 3 bases from V and 0 bases from J, with 12 bases between.